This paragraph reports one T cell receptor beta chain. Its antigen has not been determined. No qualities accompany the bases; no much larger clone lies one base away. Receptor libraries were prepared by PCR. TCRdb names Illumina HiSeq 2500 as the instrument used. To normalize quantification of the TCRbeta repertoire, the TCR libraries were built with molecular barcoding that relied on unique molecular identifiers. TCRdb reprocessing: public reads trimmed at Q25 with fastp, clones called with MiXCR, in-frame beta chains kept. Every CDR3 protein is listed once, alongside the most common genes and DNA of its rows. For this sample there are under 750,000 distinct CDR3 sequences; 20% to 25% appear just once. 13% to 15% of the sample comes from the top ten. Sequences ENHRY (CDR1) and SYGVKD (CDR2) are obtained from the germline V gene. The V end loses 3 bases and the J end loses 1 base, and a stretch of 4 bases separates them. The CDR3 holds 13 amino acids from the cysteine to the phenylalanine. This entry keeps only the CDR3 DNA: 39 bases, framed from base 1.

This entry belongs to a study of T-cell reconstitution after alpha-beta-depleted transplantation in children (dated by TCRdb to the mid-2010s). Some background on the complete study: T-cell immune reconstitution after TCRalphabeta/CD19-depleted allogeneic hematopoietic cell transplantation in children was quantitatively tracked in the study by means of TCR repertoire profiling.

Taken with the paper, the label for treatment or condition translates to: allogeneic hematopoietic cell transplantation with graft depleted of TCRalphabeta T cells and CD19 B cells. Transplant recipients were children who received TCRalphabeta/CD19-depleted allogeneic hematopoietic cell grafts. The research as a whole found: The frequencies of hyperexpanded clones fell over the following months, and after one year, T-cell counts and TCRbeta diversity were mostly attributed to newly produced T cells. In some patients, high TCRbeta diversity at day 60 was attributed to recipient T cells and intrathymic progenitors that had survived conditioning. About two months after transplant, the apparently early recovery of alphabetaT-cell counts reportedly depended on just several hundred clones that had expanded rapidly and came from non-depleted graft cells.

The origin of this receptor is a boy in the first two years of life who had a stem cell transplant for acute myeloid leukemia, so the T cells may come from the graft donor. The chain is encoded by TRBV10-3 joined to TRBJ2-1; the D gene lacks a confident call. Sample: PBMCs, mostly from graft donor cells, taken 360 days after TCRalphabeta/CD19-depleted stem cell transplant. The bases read TGTGCCATCAGTGACCGATCCTACAATGAGCAGTTCTTC. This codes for CAISDRSYNEQFF.